This entry lists 9 T cell receptor beta chains sequenced from one sample in a study of radiation and T cells in renal cell carcinoma. Some clones are missing from TCRdb's copy, which holds only in-frame ones; the method was immunoSEQ multiplex PCR. The sample lists 140,000 or so clones, 86% occurring once. The time point: blood 4 weeks post-SBRT, at nephrectomy. Regarding treatment: 15 Gy SBRT to primary tumor, nephrectomy 4 weeks later. The sequencing used blood, collected from a patient whose treatment included radiotherapy and nephrectomy. All receptors derive from a woman aged 45-65 years with renal cell carcinoma.

The CDR3 reads CASSSRYWVTEAFF. In DNA form, the CDR3 reads TGTGCCAGCAGCTCCAGGTATTGGGTTACTGAAGCTTTCTTT. The chain employs TRBV7-8 and TRBJ1-1, with no clear D. V gave up 4 bases and J gave up 5 bases, with 14 bases separating them. This CDR3 is 14 amino acids long. Germline CDR1 and CDR2: SGHVS and FQNEAQ.

The chain carries TRBV4-2 and TRBJ2-5, with TRBD2 matching over 8 bases. V trimming: 6 bases; J trimming: 5 bases; junction bases outside the gene matches: 11. The germline V gene has CDR1 LGHNA and CDR2 YNFKEQ. This CDR3 contains 15 residues. The CDR3 DNA follows: TGTGCCAGCAGTCTTAACGCGGGAGGCGGTGAGACCCAGTACTTC. Translated, it gives CASSLNAGGGETQYF.

The V call is TRBV30, the J call TRBJ1-2, with D hard to call. The CDR3 sequence is 15 residues long. V gave up 2 bases and J gave up 2 bases, with 15 bases separating them. Germline CDR1 and CDR2: GTSNPN and SVGIG (reference sequence). DNA of the CDR3: TGTGCCTGGAGTCCCGCCAGGTGGGGAAACTATGGCTACACCTTC. Protein sequence: CAWSPARWGNYGYTF.

The J gene is TRBJ2-7, the V gene TRBV9; D is perhaps TRBD1 (6 bases). The germline V gene encodes CDR1 SGDLS and CDR2 YYNGEE. The length of the CDR3 is 15 residues. The V and J ends lost 3 bases and 5 bases respectively, with 18 bases between them. CDR3 bases: TGTGCCAGCAGCGAGTCCCCAGGGGTTGAACACGAGCAGTACTTC. It specifies CASSESPGVEHEQYF.

The rearrangement joins TRBV10-3 to TRBJ1-4; D unresolved. Germline lookup yields CDR1 ENHRY and CDR2 SYGVKD. This CDR3 contains 17 residues. Deletions cut 2 bases from V and 0 bases from J, with 13 bases between. The CDR3 here is CAISEHLYGATNEKLFF. The CDR3 coding sequence is TGTGCCATCAGTGAGCACCTATACGGGGCAACTAATGAAAAACTGTTTTTT.

The chain recombines TRBV5-1 with TRBJ2-2; the D call may be TRBD1 or TRBD2 (6 bases each). CDR3 length equals 14 residues. V was pared by 7 bases and J by 7 bases, with 17 bases between. CDR1 is SGHRS and CDR2 is YFSETQ in the germline V gene. CDR3 in DNA: TGCGCCAGCGGAACGGGGGCGCCCCTCGGGGAGCTGTTTTTT. It yields the protein CASGTGAPLGELFF.

The chain couples TRBV27 to TRBJ1-5; 11 positions match TRBD1. The germline V gene encodes CDR1 MNHEY and CDR2 SMNVEV (reference sequence). V lost 3 bases to trimming and J lost 1 base; unmatched junction nucleotides: 11. The CDR3 is 19 amino acids. CDR3 sequence reads: CASSLTGQGAIESNQPQHF. Here the CDR3 DNA reads TGTGCCAGCAGTTTGACTGGACAGGGGGCGATTGAGAGCAATCAGCCCCAGCATTTT.

The chain couples TRBV19 to TRBJ2-3, with TRBD1 identical over 7 bases. Germline CDR1 LNHDA, CDR2 SQIVND (reference sequence). This CDR3 has 16 amino acids. With V trimmed by 5 bases and J by 3 bases, 11 bases remained unmatched. The CDR3 DNA reads as TGTGCCAGTAGTGCGCTAACAGGGGAGTGGACAGATACGCAGTATTTT. Amino acid sequence: CASSALTGEWTDTQYF.

This clone showed up just once. V is TRBV5-6 and J is TRBJ2-3; D call uncertain. V was clipped by 0 bases and J by 2 bases, with 1 base between them. Looked up from germline, CDR1 is SGHDT and CDR2 is YYEEEE. This CDR3 is built from 12 residues. The CDR3 region is CASSLVTDTQYF. The CDR3 DNA is TGTGCCAGCAGCTTGGTCACAGATACGCAGTATTTT.